The rows below give T cell receptor beta chains drawn from one sample of a study of cytomegalovirus exposure and HLA in healthy donors. The data were produced by immunoSEQ multiplex PCR, yet TCRdb's version contains in-frame clones alone and is incomplete. Altogether 250,000 to 400,000 clones are present, roughly 87% being singletons, with the ten largest covering more than 0.9%. The sequenced sample consisted of PBMCs. The receptors shown here come from a woman aged 25 to 45 in good health and CMV-seropositive. Both conserved end residues are part of each CDR3. Each record gives: clone size, D gene, J gene, V gene, CDR3 DNA, CDR3 protein. D genes are given only for firm matches. Rows may omit the clone size; those that give it use once, few, many or a size class.

abundance: .
d_gene: .
j_gene: TRBJ1-5
v_gene: TRBV5-1
CDR3nt: TGCGCCAGCAGCCCGGATTCGGGGGCTCAGCCCCAGCATTTT
CDR3aa: CASSPDSGAQPQHF

abundance: .
d_gene: TRBD1
j_gene: TRBJ2-7
v_gene: TRBV7-3
CDR3nt: TGTGCCAGCAGCTTAGGAGGCGGGACAGGAGCCTACGAGCAGTACTTC
CDR3aa: CASSLGGGTGAYEQYF

abundance: .
d_gene: TRBD2
j_gene: TRBJ2-1
v_gene: TRBV5-6
CDR3nt: TGTGCCAGCAGCTTGGCAGTGGGGACTAGCGGGAGGACCTACAATGAGCAGTTCTTC
CDR3aa: CASSLAVGTSGRTYNEQFF

abundance: .
d_gene: .
j_gene: TRBJ2-1
v_gene: TRBV7-6
CDR3nt: TGTGCCAGCAGCTTTCCCCCAACAGGGAGGGGGATCAATGAGCAGTTCTTC
CDR3aa: CASSFPPTGRGINEQFF

abundance: .
d_gene: TRBD1
j_gene: TRBJ1-3
v_gene: TRBV18
CDR3nt: TGTGCCAGCTCTCCGGACAGGCTGTCGGCGCGCTCTGGAAACACCATATATTTT
CDR3aa: CASSPDRLSARSGNTIYF

abundance: .
d_gene: .
j_gene: TRBJ2-1
v_gene: TRBV5-6
CDR3nt: TGTGCCAGCAGCTTGGCGTGGGGGGGCGGCAATGAGCAGTTCTTC
CDR3aa: CASSLAWGGGNEQFF

abundance: .
d_gene: TRBD1
j_gene: TRBJ2-2
v_gene: TRBV5-4
CDR3nt: TGTGCCAGCAGCTATGACAGGGCCCTCGGTGGCGGGGAGCTGTTTTTT
CDR3aa: CASSYDRALGGGELFF

abundance: .
d_gene: TRBD1
j_gene: TRBJ1-5
v_gene: TRBV2
CDR3nt: TGTGCCAGCAGTCCTGGACAGGGGGTCCGCGGCAATCAGCCCCAGCATTTT
CDR3aa: CASSPGQGVRGNQPQHF

abundance: .
d_gene: .
j_gene: TRBJ1-5
v_gene: TRBV23-1
CDR3nt: TGCGCCAGCAGTCAAAACAGGAGCAATCAGCCCCAGCATTTT
CDR3aa: CASSQNRSNQPQHF

abundance: .
d_gene: TRBD2
j_gene: TRBJ2-2
v_gene: TRBV5-6
CDR3nt: TGTGCCAGCAGCCCACTAGCGGGGGGGCGTGGCGGGGAGCTGTTTTTT
CDR3aa: CASSPLAGGRGGELFF

abundance: .
d_gene: TRBD1
j_gene: TRBJ2-1
v_gene: TRBV6-5
CDR3nt: TGTGCCAGCAAATCACGACAGGGGAACTACAATGAGCAGTTCTTC
CDR3aa: CASKSRQGNYNEQFF

abundance: once
d_gene: TRBD2
j_gene: TRBJ2-1
v_gene: TRBV5-6
CDR3nt: TGTGCCAGCATCCGAGCGGGACTCTACAATGAGCAGTTCTTC
CDR3aa: CASIRAGLYNEQFF

abundance: .
d_gene: .
j_gene: TRBJ2-2
v_gene: TRBV29-1
CDR3nt: TGCAGCGTTTTGGACAGGAACACCGGGGAGCTGTTTTTT
CDR3aa: CSVLDRNTGELFF

abundance: .
d_gene: .
j_gene: TRBJ2-2
v_gene: TRBV7-9
CDR3nt: TGTGCCAGCAGTCCTCGCGACAGGAACACCGGGGAGCTGTTTTTT
CDR3aa: CASSPRDRNTGELFF

abundance: .
d_gene: .
j_gene: TRBJ2-7
v_gene: TRBV4-3
CDR3nt: TGCGCCAGCAGCCAACTATGGGGGCTCCTACGAGCAATGGGGCAGTACTTC
CDR3aa: CASSQLWGLLRAMGQYF

abundance: .
d_gene: .
j_gene: TRBJ1-4
v_gene: TRBV18
CDR3nt: TGTGCCAGCTCACCACTGGGGGGCTCAGCAACTAATGAAAAACTGTTTTTT
CDR3aa: CASSPLGGSATNEKLFF

abundance: once
d_gene: .
j_gene: TRBJ1-2
v_gene: TRBV7-8
CDR3nt: TGTGCCAGCGGCAGGGCTAGTATAAATGGCTACACCTTC
CDR3aa: CASGRASINGYTF

abundance: .
d_gene: TRBD2
j_gene: TRBJ2-5
v_gene: TRBV7-2
CDR3nt: TGTGCCAGCAGCTCCGGGGGGGCGCAAGAGACCCAGTACTTC
CDR3aa: CASSSGGAQETQYF

abundance: .
d_gene: .
j_gene: TRBJ1-4
v_gene: TRBV5-5
CDR3nt: TGTGCCAGCAGCTTTGGGGATGAAAAACTGTTTTTT
CDR3aa: CASSFGDEKLFF

abundance: .
d_gene: TRBD1
j_gene: TRBJ2-7
v_gene: TRBV28
CDR3nt: TGTGCCAGCAGTCCTCCGGGACAGCCTTCCTACGAGCAGTACTTC
CDR3aa: CASSPPGQPSYEQYF

abundance: .
d_gene: TRBD1
j_gene: TRBJ2-1
v_gene: TRBV7-6
CDR3nt: TGTGCCAGCAGCCCGGTTAGGGGGCACGGACTCCACAATGAGCAGTTCTTC
CDR3aa: CASSPVRGHGLHNEQFF

abundance: .
d_gene: TRBD2
j_gene: TRBJ2-1
v_gene: TRBV14
CDR3nt: TGTGCCAGCAGCCAGCATAGAACCGGGGGGGGCGAGCAGTTCTTC
CDR3aa: CASSQHRTGGGEQFF

abundance: .
d_gene: TRBD2
j_gene: TRBJ2-2
v_gene: TRBV6-5
CDR3nt: TGTGCCAGCAGATACGGGGGGTACACCGGGGAGCTGTTTTTT
CDR3aa: CASRYGGYTGELFF

abundance: .
d_gene: .
j_gene: TRBJ2-3
v_gene: TRBV7-3
CDR3nt: TGTGCCAGCAGCTTAAGTCAGACAGATACGCAGTATTTT
CDR3aa: CASSLSQTDTQYF

abundance: .
d_gene: .
j_gene: TRBJ1-2
v_gene: TRBV19
CDR3nt: TGTGCCAGTAGTATAGCCGACAATATTGATGGCTACACCTTC
CDR3aa: CASSIADNIDGYTF

abundance: .
d_gene: TRBD1
j_gene: TRBJ2-1
v_gene: TRBV13
CDR3nt: TGTGCCAGCAGCTTAAACCCCTGGGACAGGGGGCCTGATGAGCAGTTCTTC
CDR3aa: CASSLNPWDRGPDEQFF

abundance: .
d_gene: TRBD2
j_gene: TRBJ2-1
v_gene: TRBV5-1
CDR3nt: TGCGCCAGCAGCCCTGAGCGGGGCTCCTACAATGAGCAGTTCTTC
CDR3aa: CASSPERGSYNEQFF

abundance: .
d_gene: TRBD2
j_gene: TRBJ2-7
v_gene: TRBV27
CDR3nt: TGTGCCAGTTATTTAAGCGGGAGGGCCCACGAGCAGTACTTC
CDR3aa: CASYLSGRAHEQYF